Listed below are T cell receptor beta chains from one sample, sequenced in a study of shared clonotypes between healthy human individuals. Here immunoSEQ multiplex PCR was the method, and the copy in TCRdb shows in-frame clones only, minus some. The sample lists some 580,000 clones, 97% occurring once. Sequencing input: naive CD4+ T cells sorted from blood. These receptors were obtained from a woman aged 25 to 39 in good health. Both conserved end residues are part of each CDR3. Each record gives: D gene, J gene, V gene, clone size, CDR3 DNA, CDR3 protein. The D gene is left open where the match is weak. Size is stated for part of the rows, as once, few or many counts, or as a class when the clone is expanded.

TRBD2 | TRBJ2-1 | TRBV11-2 | NA | TGTGCCAGCAGCTTAGTCTCTCGCGGGAGGGTTTGGAATGAGCAGTTCTTC | CASSLVSRGRVWNEQFF
TRBD2 | TRBJ2-1 | TRBV11-2 | NA | TGTGCCAGCAGCTTAGGACTAGCGGGTCATGAGCAGTTCTTC | CASSLGLAGHEQFF
NA | TRBJ2-7 | TRBV11-2 | NA | TGTGCCAGCAGCTCCTTAAAACAGGGATCGGGCGAGCAGTACTTC | CASSSLKQGSGEQYF
NA | TRBJ1-5 | TRBV6-1 | NA | TGTGCCAGCTCGTTGAGGATTAATCAGCCCCAGCATTTT | CASSLRINQPQHF
NA | TRBJ1-3 | TRBV13 | NA | TGTGCCAGCAGCTTAGAGGACAGCGCTGGAAACACCATATATTTT | CASSLEDSAGNTIYF
TRBD2 | TRBJ2-3 | TRBV5-1 | NA | TGCGCCAGCAGCTTGGGGGTACCGGGACTAGCGGTTACGCAGTATTTT | CASSLGVPGLAVTQYF
NA | TRBJ1-1 | TRBV29-1 | NA | TGCAGCATACCTACGGGGGTATTGAACACTGAAGCTTTCTTT | CSIPTGVLNTEAFF
NA | TRBJ1-4 | TRBV28 | once | TGTGCCAGCAGTCCGACAGCGGTTGATGAAAAACTGTTTTTT | CASSPTAVDEKLFF
NA | TRBJ1-1 | TRBV11-3 | NA | TGTGCCAGCAGCTTAGCAGAGAACACTGAAGCTTTCTTT | CASSLAENTEAFF
NA | TRBJ2-6 | TRBV10-3 | NA | TGTGCCATCAGAGCGGGGACAGGGGCCAACGTCCTGACTTTC | CAIRAGTGANVLTF
NA | TRBJ1-2 | TRBV11-2 | NA | TGTGCCAGCAGCTTAGAACAGGCTGGTGGCTACACCTTC | CASSLEQAGGYTF
NA | TRBJ1-4 | TRBV7-9 | NA | TGTGCCAGCAGCTTAGATGTCAGGGGTGAAAAACTGTTTTTT | CASSLDVRGEKLFF
NA | TRBJ2-1 | TRBV20-1 | NA | TGCAGTGCCTTCGGAGAGTTTGAGCAGTTCTTC | CSAFGEFEQFF
TRBD2 | TRBJ2-2 | TRBV15 | NA | TGTGCCACCAGGAAACTAGCGGGAGATGCCACCGGGGAGCTGTTTTTT | CATRKLAGDATGELFF
NA | TRBJ1-6 | TRBV30 | NA | TGTGCCTGGATCCAATACCCCACGAATTCACCCCTCCACTTT | CAWIQYPTNSPLHF
NA | TRBJ2-2 | TRBV2 | NA | TGTGCCAGCAGTGGGGGGTCCACCGGGGAGCTGTTTTTT | CASSGGSTGELFF
NA | TRBJ2-7 | TRBV5-5 | once | TGTGCCAGCAGCCGAGAGTACCTCTACGAGCAGTACTTC | CASSREYLYEQYF
NA | TRBJ2-7 | TRBV5-3 | once | TGTGCCAGAAGTTGGGGGAGCTTCGTACTTTCCTACGAGCAGTACTTC | CARSWGSFVLSYEQYF
TRBD2 | TRBJ2-7 | TRBV30 | NA | TGTGCCGGGGGGGGAGGCTCCTACGAGCAGTACTTC | CAGGGGSYEQYF
NA | TRBJ1-4 | TRBV19 | NA | TGTGCCAGTAGCTATAATGAAAAACTGTTTTTT | CASSYNEKLFF
TRBD2 | TRBJ2-7 | TRBV2 | NA | TGTGCCAGCAGTGAATCGACTAGCAGGTCCTACGAGCAGTACTTC | CASSESTSRSYEQYF
NA | TRBJ1-4 | TRBV13 | NA | TGTGCCAGCAGCTTGTCTAGGGGCCCAGGAAAGGCAACTAATGAAAAACTGTTTTTT | CASSLSRGPGKATNEKLFF
NA | TRBJ1-6 | TRBV15 | NA | TGTGCCACCAGCAGAGGCGTGGGCGATAATTCACCCCTCCACTTT | CATSRGVGDNSPLHF
TRBD1 | TRBJ1-5 | TRBV7-9 | once | TGTGCCAGCAGCACCGGGACAGGGGTTCAGCCCCAGCATTTT | CASSTGTGVQPQHF